The 28 T cell receptor beta chains reported below all come from one sample, sequenced in a study of T-cell reconstitution after alpha-beta-depleted transplantation in children. Unique molecular identifiers were used in preparing the TCRbeta library. Each CDR3 protein gets one entry after TCRdb re-called the PCR reads with MiXCR. The table includes about 200,000 distinct CDR3 sequences, 5.5% to 7% detected once. The specimen was PBMCs, collected before TCRalphabeta/CD19-depleted stem cell transplant. These receptors were obtained from a girl in the first two years of life with combined immunodeficiency, due to receive a stem cell transplant.

This clonotype was recorded many times. The chain links TRBV5-7 to TRBJ2-7; TRBD2 matches at 11 bases. TRBV5-7 is designated an ORF whose function remains uncertain. CDR3 size: 18 residues. The V and J ends lost 0 bases and 7 bases, in that order; junction bases with no gene match: 15. In DNA form, the CDR3 reads TGTGCCAGCAGCTTGGTCCCGAATCTAGCGGGAGGACGAAGGGAGCAGTACTTC. Translated, it gives CASSLVPNLAGGRREQYF.

This clonotype was seen ten or more times. This rearrangement joins TRBV5-5 to TRBJ2-7, with TRBD2 matching over 8 bases. Germline CDR1 SGHKS, CDR2 YYEKEE (reference sequence). The CDR3 has 15 residues. The V gene end was trimmed by 4 bases and the J gene end by 0 bases; junction bases not matched to a gene: 6. CDR3 sequence: CASSRTSFSSYEQYF. CDR3 coding DNA: TGTGCCAGCAGCCGGACTAGCTTCAGCTCCTACGAGCAGTACTTC.

The sample holds many counts of this clonotype. The rearrangement joins TRBV12-3 or TRBV12-4 to TRBJ2-3; D gene unclear. Trimming cost V 5 bases and J 7 bases, with 7 bases left between them. The CDR3 runs to 11 residues. The CDR3 DNA reads as TGTGCCAGCAGTCTAACAAATACGCAGTATTTT. Residues: CASSLTNTQYF.

This clonotype was detected many times. V is TRBV27 and J is TRBJ2-1; D unresolved. The CDR3 is made up of 15 amino acids. V was pared by 6 bases and J by 4 bases, with 16 bases between. Germline assignment: CDR1 MNHEY and CDR2 SMNVEV (reference sequence). The CDR3 sequence: CASSHPGQIYNEQFF. The CDR3 DNA reads TGTGCCAGCAGCCATCCGGGCCAAATTTACAATGAGCAGTTCTTC.

This clonotype was found many times. The J gene is TRBJ2-1, the V gene TRBV12-3 or TRBV12-4; D not resolved. The CDR3 totals 10 residues. With 8 bases removed from V and 6 bases from J, the gap between germline ends came to 5 bases. The CDR3 sequence is CASGSNEQFF. CDR3 DNA sequence: TGTGCCAGCGGCTCCAATGAGCAGTTCTTC.

This clonotype was counted at least ten times. This sequence joins TRBV12-3 or TRBV12-4 and TRBJ2-5, with 11 nucleotides matching TRBD2. The CDR3 extends over 15 amino acids. Trimming cost V 2 bases and J 5 bases; bases outside gene matches: 4. In DNA form, the CDR3 reads TGTGCCAGCAGTTTACTAGCGGGGGGTGGGGAGACCCAGTACTTC. It is translated as CASSLLAGGGETQYF.

A remark on this clonotype: A read error may be the cause here, since a much bigger clone is one base away. The chain has TRBV7-2 and TRBJ1-5, with D maybe TRBD1 (5 bases). CDR1 SGHTA and CDR2 FQGNSA come from the germline V gene. The ends were cut back, 5 bases at V and 2 bases at J, with 13 bases in the middle. CDR3 length: 15 amino acids. The CDR3 sequence is CTSSPQGIGNQPQHF. The CDR3 region has the DNA TGTACCAGCAGCCCCCAGGGAATTGGCAATCAGCCCCAGCATTTT.

This clonotype was detected many times. The CDR3 here is CASSFLPGQGIEQYF. Here the CDR3 DNA reads TGTGCCAGCAGTTTTCTCCCGGGACAGGGAATCGAGCAGTACTTC. The rearrangement links TRBV28 to TRBJ2-7; 9 nucleotides align to TRBD1. CDR3 length equals 15 residues. Trimming cost V 3 bases and J 6 bases; bases outside gene matches: 9. Germline assignment: CDR1 MDHEN and CDR2 SYDVKM.

This clonotype was picked up many times. This chain joins TRBV20-1 and TRBJ2-1; 7 bases fit TRBD1. Germline loops: CDR1 DFQATT, CDR2 SNEGSKA (reference sequence). Losses at the gene ends were 6 bases for V and 6 bases for J; bases not matched to a gene: 14. The CDR3 has 15 residues. Here the CDR3 reads CSATPRAGGFNEQFF. CDR3 in DNA: TGCAGTGCCACGCCCCGGGCAGGGGGATTCAATGAGCAGTTCTTC.

This clonotype was recorded at least ten times. V and J are TRBV29-1 and TRBJ2-1, with no clear D. V gave up 6 bases and J gave up 3 bases, with 6 bases separating them. CDR3 length: 11 residues. The germline V gene has CDR1 SQVTM and CDR2 ANQGSEA. The CDR3 nucleotides read TGCAGCGTACCGGACTACAATGAGCAGTTCTTC. Its protein product is CSVPDYNEQFF.

This clonotype has a count of ten or more. The rearrangement uses TRBV29-1 and TRBJ2-1; the match to TRBD1 covers 7 bases. There are 13 residues in the CDR3. The germline gives CDR1 SQVTM, CDR2 ANQGSEA. Trimming removed 6 bases from V and 5 bases from J; junction bases left unmatched: 7. CDR3 bases: TGCAGCGTCATCCCGGGACAGAACAATGAGCAGTTCTTC. It specifies CSVIPGQNNEQFF.

This clonotype came up many times. This sequence joins TRBV20-1 and TRBJ2-5; 7 bases are shared with TRBD1. The CDR3 consists of 13 residues. The V and J ends lost 5 bases and 1 base, in that order; junction bases with no gene match: 4. Germline V lookup: CDR1 DFQATT, CDR2 SNEGSKA (reference sequence). The CDR3 reads CSAHRDSQETQYF. In DNA, the CDR3 is TGCAGTGCTCACCGGGACAGCCAAGAGACCCAGTACTTC.

This clonotype has ten or more counts. The chain combines TRBV20-1 with TRBJ2-6; TRBD1 or TRBD2 may be the D gene (5 bases each). The CDR3 covers 16 residues. The ends were cut back, 0 bases at V and 1 base at J, with 10 bases in the middle. Germline CDR1 reads DFQATT; CDR2 reads SNEGSKA (reference sequence). Written as DNA, the CDR3 is TGCAGTGCTAGAGATTGGGGGAAATCTGGGGCCAACGTCCTGACTTTC. It yields the protein CSARDWGKSGANVLTF.

In its sample, this clonotype was seen many times. The chain carries TRBV20-1 and TRBJ2-3, with 11 bases fitting TRBD2. Germline CDR1 is DFQATT and CDR2 is SNEGSKA (reference sequence). V shed 6 bases, J shed 4 bases, and the junction held 9 bases outside the gene matches. The CDR3 consists of 15 residues. CDR3 bases: TGCAGTGCCGCCCAGCTGGGACTAGCGGCAGATACGCAGTATTTT. Encoded protein: CSAAQLGLAADTQYF.

This clonotype was counted ten times or more. This chain connects TRBV12-3 or TRBV12-4 to TRBJ2-7; D assignment may be TRBD1 or TRBD2 (6 bases each). The CDR3 runs to 12 residues. V lost 4 bases, J lost 7 bases, and 11 bases lay in between. The CDR3 here is CASSSGAGEQYF. Here the CDR3 DNA reads TGTGCCAGCAGTTCGGGGGCGGGAGAGCAGTACTTC.

The J gene is TRBJ2-7, the V gene TRBV11-1; possibly TRBD1 for D (6 bases). The CDR3 covers 14 residues. Germline V lookup: CDR1 SGHAT, CDR2 FQDESV (reference sequence). V shed 1 base and J shed 2 bases, with 9 bases lying between them. CDR3 in amino acids: CASSLGTDPYEQYF. In DNA form, the CDR3 reads TGTGCCAGCAGCTTAGGGACAGACCCCTACGAGCAGTACTTC.

This clonotype was counted many times. The rearrangement links TRBV7-8 to TRBJ2-5; D could derive from TRBD1 or TRBD2 (5 bases each). Trimming took 5 bases from V and 13 from J, leaving 20 bases between them. Germline V gene sequence: CDR1 SGHVS, CDR2 FQNEAQ. This CDR3 has 13 residues. The CDR3 spells CASSPLIVWDVYF. DNA of the CDR3: TGTGCCAGCAGCCCACTAATTGTATGGGACGTGTACTTC.

On this clonotype: At one of its ends the junction is not consistent with the germline gene, which may arise from a read error. This chain joins TRBV4-1 and TRBJ2-5; TRBD2 is a possible D gene (5 bases). Germline CDR1 and CDR2: MGHRA and YSYEKL. This CDR3 has 14 amino acids. CDR3 region: CASSPGVLQETQYF. The CDR3 DNA reads TGTGCCAGCAGCCCCGGGGTCCTCCAAGAGACCCAGTACTTC.

This chain connects TRBV5-5 to TRBJ1-2, with a possible D match to TRBD1 (5 bases). Trimming stripped 0 bases from V and 8 bases from J, with 14 bases between. The CDR3 is 14 amino acids. Per germline, CDR1 SGHKS and CDR2 YYEKEE (reference sequence). The chain's CDR3 is CASSLGQGLWGYTF. The CDR3 nucleotides read TGTGCCAGCAGCTTGGGCCAGGGCCTTTGGGGCTACACCTTC.

The genes are TRBV20-1 and TRBJ2-1, with TRBD1 identical over 10 bases. V dropped 0 bases and J dropped 4; count of bases not matched to a gene: 3. CDR3 size: 15 residues. CDR1 and CDR2 (germline): DFQATT, SNEGSKA (reference sequence). Here the CDR3 DNA reads TGCAGTGCTAGAGAGGGGACAGGGGTGTACAATGAGCAGTTCTTC. Its translation: CSAREGTGVYNEQFF.

This clonotype occurred many times. This chain joins TRBV12-3 or TRBV12-4 and TRBJ1-2, with 11 bases lining up with TRBD1. This CDR3 is 16 amino acids long. The V and J ends lost 6 bases and 5 bases, in that order; junction bases with no gene match: 11. The CDR3 DNA reads TGTGCCAGCAGGTTGGATTGGGACAGGGGGAAATATGGCTACACCTTC. Its translation: CASRLDWDRGKYGYTF.

This clonotype was found many times. The chain joins TRBV7-3 to TRBJ2-1; D remains unclear. Deletions cut 5 bases from V and 8 bases from J, with 10 bases between. The CDR3 is made up of 12 amino acids. Germline lookup yields CDR1 SGHTA and CDR2 FQGTGA. CDR3 in amino acids: CASSASTHEQFF. CDR3 bases: TGTGCCAGCAGCGCTAGTACTCATGAGCAGTTCTTC.

This clonotype was seen repeatedly, ten times or more. V gene TRBV20-1 combines with J gene TRBJ2-7; TRBD2 matches at 7 bases. The CDR3 consists of 15 residues. V was clipped by 1 base and J by 4 bases; unmatched bases: 10. The germline gives CDR1 DFQATT, CDR2 SNEGSKA (reference sequence). This chain's CDR3 is CSARGLAETSYEQYF. CDR3 sequence (DNA): TGCAGTGCTAGAGGTCTAGCGGAGACGTCTTACGAGCAGTACTTC.

This clonotype was seen repeatedly, ten times or more. The rearrangement joins TRBV24-1 to TRBJ2-1; D uncertain. The V gene's germline CDR1 is KGHDR and CDR2 SFDVKD. The CDR3 has 14 residues. Trimming took 3 bases from V and 2 from J, leaving 7 bases between them. CDR3 sequence (DNA): TGTGCCACCAGTGATGGCGTCCCCTACAATGAGCAGTTCTTC. Its protein is CATSDGVPYNEQFF.

The chain carries TRBV7-1 and TRBJ1-2; 7 bases fit TRBD1. TRBV7-1 is an ORF, with its function uncertain. The CDR3 has 19 residues. With V trimmed by 3 bases and J by 5 bases, 21 bases remained unmatched. Here the CDR3 reads CASSSGPPGQPRSQYGYTF. DNA of the CDR3: TGTGCCAGCAGCTCCGGCCCCCCGGGACAGCCTAGATCCCAATATGGCTACACCTTC.

This clonotype was picked up many times. The chain uses TRBV20-1 and TRBJ2-5; D not resolved. V was trimmed by 4 bases and J by 7 bases, leaving 16 bases between them. The CDR3 has 13 amino acids. Germline-derived CDR1 and CDR2 are DFQATT and SNEGSKA (reference sequence). CDR3: CSAIGRGPRTQYF. DNA of the CDR3: TGCAGTGCTATTGGGCGAGGACCTAGGACCCAGTACTTC.

CDR3 nucleotides: TGTGCCAGCGGCCCGGGACTAGCCTGCTCTGGGGCCAACGTCCTGACTTTC. It is translated as CASGPGLACSGANVLTF. This rearrangement joins TRBV4-2 to TRBJ2-6; TRBD2 aligns across 9 bases. The CDR3 length is 17 residues. The trim removed 8 bases at V and 0 bases at J, leaving 8 bases unmatched. Germline-derived CDR1 and CDR2 are LGHNA and YNFKEQ.

Ten or more counts support this clonotype. V gene TRBV28 combines with J gene TRBJ2-1, with TRBD2 as a possible D gene (6 bases). The CDR3 is 16 residues long. With 5 bases removed from V and 2 bases from J, the gap between germline ends came to 16 bases. Germline CDR1 MDHEN, CDR2 SYDVKM. CDR3 in amino acids: CASSLLSVAAYNEQFF. The DNA of the CDR3 is TGTGCCAGCAGTCTCTTATCGGTAGCGGCCTACAATGAGCAGTTCTTC.